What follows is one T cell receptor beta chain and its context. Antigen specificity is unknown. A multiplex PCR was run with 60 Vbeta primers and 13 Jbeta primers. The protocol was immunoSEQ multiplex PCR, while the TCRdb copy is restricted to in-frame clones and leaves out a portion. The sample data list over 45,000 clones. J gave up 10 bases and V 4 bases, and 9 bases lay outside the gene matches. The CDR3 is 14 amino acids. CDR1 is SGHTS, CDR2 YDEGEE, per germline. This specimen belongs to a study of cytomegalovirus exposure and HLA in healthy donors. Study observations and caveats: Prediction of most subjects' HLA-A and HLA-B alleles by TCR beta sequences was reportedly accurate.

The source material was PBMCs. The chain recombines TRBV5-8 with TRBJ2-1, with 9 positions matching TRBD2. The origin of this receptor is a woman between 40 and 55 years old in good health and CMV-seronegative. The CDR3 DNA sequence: TGTGCCAGCAGCACCCGGACTAGCGCCAGGGAGCAGTTCTTC. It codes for CASSTRTSAREQFF.